This T cell receptor beta chain was sequenced for a study of immune cell composition in non-small cell lung cancer. General study results and limits: Tumour-reactive clones were not shown to match dominant in vivo tumour clones. Lung adenocarcinomas had lower top 10 clone scores and clonality than squamous tumours.

Note on this clone: What it binds is unknown.

V lost 4 bases and J lost 5; bases outside the gene matches: 10. Per germline, CDR1 LGHNA and CDR2 YNFKEQ. CDR3 length: 18 residues. This table comes from immunoSEQ multiplex PCR, and its TCRdb copy is limited to in-frame clones, with some not included. Of thousands of clones listed, 65% to 80% were seen once; the top ten hold 7.8%. The V gene is TRBV4-2, the J gene TRBJ2-2, with TRBD2 identical over 13 bases. This TCR was sampled from a human donor with non-small cell lung cancer. Input material: lung tumor tissue. The CDR3 DNA reads as TGTGCCAGCAGCCTTCGACTAGCGGGGGGAATTCTTACCGGGGAGCTGTTTTTT. This gives the protein CASSLRLAGGILTGELFF.